Included here is one T cell receptor (beta chain) sequence, with context. Those patients picked for sequencing had displayed CD8+CD57+ cell expansion on flow cytometry. Every one of the patients had aplastic anemia (severe, acquired). The J segment lost 1 base and the V segment lost 9 bases, leaving 11 bases of the junction unmatched. The CDR3 loop spans 15 amino acids. Per the germline V gene, CDR1 is SGHDT and CDR2 is YYEEEE. The data are from a study of CD8+CD57+ T cells in acquired aplastic anemia. Genomic DNA provided the template from which TCR beta VDJ and CDR3 profiles were obtained. MiXCR, run by TCRdb on the reads, gives a single entry per CDR3 protein. The repertoire consists of about 150,000 distinct CDR3 sequences, with around 52% occurring once and the leading ten covering under 40%.

Material for sequencing was sorted CD4+, CD8+, or CD8+CD57+ T cells (not recorded which) from PBMCs. The receptor's source is a human donor with aplastic anemia. The chain has TRBV5-6 and TRBJ2-3; 7 bases agree with TRBD1. CDR3: CATTKLGQGTDTQYF. CDR3 DNA: TGTGCCACCACAAAACTCGGACAGGGCACAGATACGCAGTATTTT.